The text below deals with one TCR beta chain. Authors' methods: Estimation of nucleated cell counts relied on the amplification of reference gene primers. Profiled with immunoSEQ multiplex PCR; TCRdb holds only in-frame clones, not every one. V and J calls and clone size come straight from that table; D and trimming were deduced from the DNA. The table has over 150,000 clones, around four fifths seen once. These data belong to a study of blood T cell repertoires in COVID-19. Across the whole study: Material from acute and convalescent COVID-19 was sourced from the United States, Italy and Spain. The analysed material was cDNA or gDNA that came from T cells, B-cell-depleted T cells, or PBMCs.

Germline loops: CDR1 KGHDR, CDR2 SFDVKD. The CDR3 totals 17 residues. Trimming at V came to 2 bases and at J to 4 bases, leaving 8 bases not matched to a gene. The chain links TRBV24-1 to TRBJ2-3, with 10 bases matching TRBD1. This TCR was recovered from a human donor with acute or convalescent COVID-19. The donor label of this sample is uncertain. Sequencing was carried out using peripheral blood. In DNA form, the CDR3 reads TGTGCCACCAGTGATTCCCCCCGGACAGGGGGGTCAGATACGCAGTATTTT. The encoded protein is CATSDSPRTGGSDTQYF.